A selection of T cell receptor beta chains follows, all from one sample in a study of T cells in Graves' hyperthyroidism and ophthalmopathy. TCRdb reprocessed the multiplex PCR reads via MiXCR and lists one record per CDR3 protein. The table records fewer than 450,000 distinct CDR3 sequences, about 16% of them present only once. Sequences were obtained from blood. The receptors shown here come from a woman aged 55-69 years with Graves' ophthalmopathy. Both conserved end residues are part of each CDR3. The D gene is left open where the match is weak. Expanded clones are given a class, and other clones once, few, many or no size at all.

clone_size,j_call,v_call,d_call,cdr3_aa,cdr3_nt
many,TRBJ2-2,TRBV20-1,TRBD2,CSALAGTNTGELFF,TGCAGTGCCCTAGCGGGGACGAACACCGGGGAGCTGTTTTTT
NA,TRBJ2-2,TRBV18,NA,CASSPNRGTGELFF,TGTGCCAGCTCACCAAATCGCGGGACCGGGGAGCTGTTTTTT
NA,TRBJ2-7,TRBV10-2,TRBD1,CASSGHNRGHEQYF,TGCGCCAGCAGTGGTCATAACAGGGGACACGAGCAGTACTTC
many,TRBJ2-2,TRBV11-2,NA,CASSLGLPYTGELFF,TGTGCCAGCAGCTTGGGTCTGCCCTACACCGGGGAGCTGTTTTTT
NA,TRBJ2-5,TRBV5-1,TRBD2,CANSRLAGDRETQYF,TGCGCCAACAGCAGACTAGCGGGAGACCGCGAGACCCAGTACTTC
NA,TRBJ2-5,TRBV7-9,TRBD2,CASSSLAGREETQYF,TGTGCCAGCAGCTCACTAGCGGGGAGGGAAGAGACCCAGTACTTC
many,TRBJ2-2,TRBV5-1,TRBD2,CASTRTSQNTGELFF,TGCGCCAGCACCCGGACTAGCCAGAACACCGGGGAGCTGTTTTTT
NA,TRBJ1-4,TRBV10-2,NA,CASSVSGFTTNEKLFF,TGCGCCAGCAGTGTATCAGGTTTTACAACTAATGAAAAACTGTTTTTT
NA,TRBJ2-3,TRBV5-1,NA,CASSLGTLTDTQYF,TGCGCCAGCAGCTTGGGGACGCTCACAGATACGCAGTATTTT
NA,TRBJ2-7,TRBV20-1,TRBD2,CSAAELAGHGSYEQYF,TGCAGTGCAGCGGAGCTAGCGGGCCATGGTTCCTACGAGCAGTACTTC
few,TRBJ1-5,TRBV5-6,NA,CASSPRGGVGQPQHF,TGTGCCAGCAGCCCACGGGGAGGTGTCGGTCAGCCCCAGCATTTT
many,TRBJ2-2,TRBV2,TRBD1,CASRLIRGLGTGELFF,TGTGCCAGCAGACTGATCAGGGGGCTGGGCACCGGGGAGCTGTTTTTT
few,TRBJ1-6,TRBV6-1,NA,CASTPKRGSPLHF,TGTGCCAGCACCCCGAAGAGAGGTTCACCCCTCCACTTT
few,TRBJ2-6,TRBV9,NA,CASSVETRRGSSGANVLTF,TGTGCCAGCAGCGTAGAAACCCGAAGGGGGAGTTCTGGGGCCAACGTCCTGACTTTC
NA,TRBJ2-3,TRBV6-1,NA,CASSEARGGTQYF,TGTGCCAGCAGTGAAGCTAGGGGGGGGACGCAGTATTTT
few,TRBJ2-5,TRBV5-1,TRBD2,CASSTREGGLQETQYF,TGCGCCAGCAGCACGAGGGAGGGAGGGCTCCAAGAGACCCAGTACTTC
many,TRBJ2-3,TRBV20-1,TRBD2,CSAPASGRAQYF,TGCAGTGCACCTGCTAGCGGGAGGGCGCAGTATTTT
NA,TRBJ1-5,TRBV7-9,NA,CTSSSQGPHQPQHF,TGTACCAGCAGCTCCCAGGGTCCCCATCAGCCCCAGCATTTT
many,TRBJ2-6,TRBV28,TRBD2,CASTKGGTSVAGANVLTF,TGTGCCAGCACTAAGGGTGGGACTAGCGTTGCCGGGGCCAACGTCCTGACTTTC
many,TRBJ2-2,TRBV6-1,TRBD2,CASSRGTSGRSGELFF,TGTGCCAGCAGCCGCGGGACTAGCGGGAGATCCGGGGAGCTGTTTTTT
many,TRBJ2-7,TRBV18,NA,CASSNLGTNYEQYF,TGTGCCAGCTCTAACCTCGGGACAAACTACGAGCAGTACTTC
many,TRBJ2-5,TRBV19,NA,CASSISIQETQYF,TGTGCCAGTAGTATCTCTATCCAAGAGACCCAGTACTTC
NA,TRBJ2-1,TRBV7-7,TRBD2,CASSLAAPGLAGGYGSYNEQFF,TGTGCTAGCAGCTTAGCAGCTCCGGGACTAGCGGGAGGATATGGCTCCTACAATGAGCAGTTCTTC
many,TRBJ2-7,TRBV5-1,NA,CASSLDQAVGSYEQYF,TGCGCCAGCAGCTTGGATCAGGCCGTGGGCTCCTACGAGCAGTACTTC
many,TRBJ1-1,TRBV2,NA,CASSDRQPKNTEAFF,TGTGCCAGCAGTGACAGACAGCCGAAAAACACTGAAGCTTTCTTT
many,TRBJ2-7,TRBV28,NA,CASSLQVPYEQYF,TGTGCCAGCAGTTTGCAGGTTCCCTACGAGCAGTACTTC
few,TRBJ2-7,TRBV4-1,TRBD2,CASSLSGEGSYEQYF,TGCGCCAGCAGTCTTAGCGGGGAGGGTAGTTACGAGCAGTACTTC
few,TRBJ2-5,TRBV12-3/TRBV12-4,TRBD1,CASTPGPGQGTPRETQYF,TGTGCCAGCACTCCTGGACCGGGACAGGGGACCCCGAGGGAGACCCAGTACTTC
few,TRBJ2-3,TRBV27,NA,CASTRAYADTQYF,TGTGCCAGCACCCGGGCTTATGCAGATACGCAGTATTTT
few,TRBJ1-1,TRBV7-8,NA,CASSLEGFEAFF,TGTGCCAGCAGCTTAGAGGGGTTTGAAGCTTTCTTT
many,TRBJ2-5,TRBV27,TRBD2,CASSLLAEETQYF,TGTGCCAGCAGTTTACTAGCGGAAGAGACCCAGTACTTC
NA,TRBJ1-2,TRBV11-2,TRBD1,CASSLRLDGGGTGKGYTF,TGTGCCAGCAGCTTGCGATTGGATGGTGGAGGGACAGGGAAAGGCTACACCTTC
many,TRBJ1-6,TRBV20-1,NA,CSAPDRLGSPLHF,TGCAGTGCCCCTGACAGGTTGGGGTCACCCCTCCACTTT
many,TRBJ2-3,TRBV12-3/TRBV12-4,TRBD1,CASRRGGSDTQYF,TGTGCCAGCAGGAGAGGGGGCTCAGATACGCAGTATTTT
NA,TRBJ2-3,TRBV20-1,NA,CSATPGLKASTDTQYF,TGCAGTGCTACCCCAGGGCTCAAAGCTAGCACAGATACGCAGTATTTT
many,TRBJ2-7,TRBV3-1,NA,CASSQESRQTYEQYF,TGTGCCAGCAGCCAAGAATCCCGTCAGACCTACGAGCAGTACTTC
few,TRBJ2-5,TRBV3-1,NA,CASSQVLGKAAQETQYF,TGTGCCAGCAGCCAAGTACTAGGGAAGGCCGCCCAAGAGACCCAGTACTTC
many,TRBJ1-1,TRBV7-2,TRBD1,CASSPNRGGGTEAFF,TGTGCCAGCAGCCCCAACAGGGGAGGTGGCACTGAAGCTTTCTTT
few,TRBJ2-2,TRBV6-1,NA,CASLLRERRGGELFF,TGTGCCAGCCTCCTGAGGGAGCGGAGGGGCGGGGAGCTGTTTTTT
many,TRBJ1-2,TRBV7-9,NA,CASSLDGQRAGYTF,TGTGCCAGCAGCTTAGATGGACAGCGTGCTGGCTACACCTTC
NA,TRBJ2-7,TRBV5-5,TRBD2,CASSLSGRAVYEQYF,TGTGCCAGCAGCTTGAGCGGGAGGGCGGTATACGAGCAGTACTTC
NA,TRBJ1-1,TRBV19,TRBD1,CASSMGQGASTEAFF,TGTGCCAGTAGTATGGGACAGGGGGCGAGCACTGAAGCTTTCTTT
many,TRBJ1-2,TRBV6-1,NA,CASSEVPTTSYGYTF,TGTGCCAGCAGTGAAGTCCCTACCACTAGCTATGGCTACACCTTC
many,TRBJ2-5,TRBV5-4,NA,CASSRTEGETQYF,TGTGCCAGCAGCAGGACTGAGGGGGAGACCCAGTACTTC
many,TRBJ2-7,TRBV28,TRBD1,CASSWIGQGHFSYEQYF,TGTGCCAGCAGTTGGATAGGACAGGGCCACTTCTCCTACGAGCAGTACTTC
many,TRBJ2-3,TRBV20-1,TRBD2,CSAAPTGAGGGSTQYF,TGCAGTGCTGCCCCAACTGGGGCGGGAGGGGGTTCAACGCAGTATTTT
many,TRBJ2-2,TRBV9,NA,CASSVATSEYSGELFF,TGTGCCAGCAGCGTAGCGACTAGTGAATATTCCGGGGAGCTGTTTTTT
NA,TRBJ2-4,TRBV19,NA,CASSMEGAQFGNIQYF,TGTGCCAGTAGTATGGAGGGGGCGCAGTTTGGGAACATTCAGTACTTC
NA,TRBJ2-3,TRBV28,TRBD2,CASSPEGLAGGPFQDTQYF,TGTGCCAGCTCACCCGAAGGACTAGCGGGAGGGCCTTTTCAAGATACGCAGTATTTT
many,TRBJ2-2,TRBV2,NA,CASSQTRVVDTGELFF,TGTGCCAGCAGTCAAACCAGGGTAGTGGACACCGGGGAGCTGTTTTTT
many,TRBJ2-7,TRBV12-3/TRBV12-4,NA,CASSVGGRSSYEQYF,TGTGCCAGCAGTGTTGGGGGGAGGAGCTCCTACGAGCAGTACTTC
NA,TRBJ2-2,TRBV5-1,NA,CASSSSVAGELFF,TGCGCCAGCAGCTCGTCAGTTGCTGGGGAGCTGTTTTTT
few,TRBJ2-2,TRBV10-2,TRBD2,CASTDSGGTGELFF,TGCGCCAGCACAGATAGCGGGGGGACCGGGGAGCTGTTTTTT
NA,TRBJ1-2,TRBV7-9,NA,CASSLVGRGYTF,TGTGCCAGCAGCTTAGTGGGTCGGGGCTACACCTTC
many,TRBJ2-5,TRBV2,NA,CASCANGKETQYF,TGTGCCAGCTGTGCAAACGGGAAAGAGACCCAGTACTTC
few,TRBJ2-7,TRBV10-3,NA,CAISEGAYEQYF,TGTGCCATCAGTGAAGGCGCCTACGAGCAGTACTTC
few,TRBJ2-6,TRBV5-6,TRBD1,CASSLEQGRANVLTF,TGTGCCAGCAGCTTGGAACAGGGGAGGGCCAACGTCCTGACTTTC
NA,TRBJ2-6,TRBV7-8,NA,CASSTRGRLSGANVLTF,TGTGCCAGCAGCACCCGGGGACGATTATCTGGGGCCAACGTCCTGACTTTC
many,TRBJ2-5,TRBV7-8,NA,CASSPLGGETQYF,TGTGCCAGCAGCCCGCTAGGGGGGGAGACCCAGTACTTC
NA,TRBJ1-5,TRBV19,TRBD1,CASSILGGAGNQPQHF,TGTGCCAGTAGCATTCTAGGGGGCGCGGGCAATCAGCCCCAGCATTTT